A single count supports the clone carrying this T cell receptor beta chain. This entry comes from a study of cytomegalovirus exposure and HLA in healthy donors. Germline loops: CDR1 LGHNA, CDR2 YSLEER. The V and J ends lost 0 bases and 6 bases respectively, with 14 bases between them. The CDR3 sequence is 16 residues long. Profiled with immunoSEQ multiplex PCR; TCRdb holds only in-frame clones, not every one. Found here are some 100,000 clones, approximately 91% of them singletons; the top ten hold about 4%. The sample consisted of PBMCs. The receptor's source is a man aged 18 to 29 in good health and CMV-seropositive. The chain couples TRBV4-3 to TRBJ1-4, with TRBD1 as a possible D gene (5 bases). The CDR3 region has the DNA TGCGCCAGCAGCCAAGATATGGGGCGTAGGGATGAAAAACTGTTTTTT. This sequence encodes CASSQDMGRRDEKLFF.